This TCR beta chain was obtained from a study of CD8 T cells in ankylosing spondylitis. The sample holds a few counts of this clonotype. What it recognizes is unknown. Libraries for TCR beta were made by quantitative 5'-RACE with molecular barcodes. TCRdb itself ran the 5' RACE reads through MiXCR, one entry per CDR3 protein. The profile shows roughly 100,000 distinct CDR3 sequences, 24% of them singletons. Germline lookup yields CDR1 LGHDT and CDR2 YNNKEL (reference sequence). The CDR3 has 14 residues. The V and J ends lost 6 bases and 7 bases, in that order; junction bases with no gene match: 8. General study results and limits: A number of the motif variants had already been described in reactive arthritis synovial fluid and blood. Blood from ankylosing spondylitis patients appeared to carry a characteristic roughly 8-variant TCR beta motif.

The J gene is TRBJ2-2, the V gene TRBV3-1; 7 bases match TRBD2. The source material was synovial fluid, either unsorted or a sorted T cell fraction (not recorded which). This TCR came from a male donor with ankylosing spondylitis. Here the CDR3 DNA reads TGTGCCAGCAGTTACCAGGGAGGGCACGGGGAGCTGTTTTTT. Amino acid sequence: CASSYQGGHGELFF. Full variable domain (missing parts from reference TRBV3-1 and TRBJ2-2): DTAVSQTPKYLVTQMGNDKSIKCEQNLGHDTMYWYKQDSKKFLKIMFSYNNKELIINETVPNRFSPKSPDKAHLNLHINSLELGDSAVYFCASSYQGGHGELFFGEGSRLTVL.